This entry concerns a single T cell receptor beta chain. The sample originates from a study of blood T cell repertoires in COVID-19. Study in general: Researchers got acute and convalescent COVID-19 samples from the United States, Italy and Spain. T cells, B-cell-depleted T cells, or PBMCs provided the cDNA or gDNA that served as material.

Per the study methods: It was from reference gene primer amplification that nucleated cell counts were estimated. Clones were sequenced by immunoSEQ multiplex PCR, and TCRdb holds only the in-frame ones, with some missing. V, J and clone size were drawn from that table, and D and trimming were deduced from the DNA. The sample consists of about 52,000 clones, about 83% of them appearing once. CDR1 LNHNV and CDR2 YYDKDF come from the germline V gene (reference sequence). The CDR3 is 14 residues long. Trimming removed 3 bases from V and 8 bases from J; junction bases left unmatched: 6. The chain has TRBV15 and TRBJ1-4; 7 nucleotides line up with TRBD1. This TCR was recovered from an elderly woman with acute or convalescent COVID-19. What was sequenced was peripheral blood. The CDR3 region is CATSSRGRGEKLFF. As DNA, the CDR3 is TGTGCCACCAGCAGCAGGGGGAGAGGAGAAAAACTGTTTTTT. Variable domain in full (rest from reference TRBV15 and TRBJ1-4): DAMVIQNPRYQVTQFGKPVTLSCSQTLNHNVMYWYQQKSSQAPKLLFHYYDKDFNNEADTPDNFQSRRPNTSFCFLDIRSPGLGDTAMYLCATSSRGRGEKLFFGSGTQLSVL.